Listed below are T cell receptor beta chains from one sample, sequenced in a study of regulatory T cells in long-lasting Graves disease. A single record per CDR3 protein comes from TCRdb applying MiXCR to the multiplex PCR reads. There are 530,000 or so distinct CDR3 sequences in the sample; about 16% occur only once, and around 12% lies in the top ten. These data also formed part of another study, on T cells in Graves' hyperthyroidism and ophthalmopathy.

Sample: peripheral blood mononuclear cells (PBMCs), taken at new diagnosis, from a patient treated with antithyroid drugs. All receptors come from a man between 18 and 35 years old with Graves disease. Each CDR3 is given with its conserved first and last residue. Fields, in order: V gene, CDR3 protein.

V: TRBV9; CDR3: CASSADSHSNQPQHF
V: TRBV29-1; CDR3: CRPPSGASSYNEQFF
V: TRBV25-1; CDR3: CASSALLAGGDRYF
V: TRBV7-2; CDR3: CASSLRTSGRAYEQFF
V: TRBV5-1; CDR3: CASSLAGTGHSYNEQFF
V: TRBV6-1; CDR3: CASRTGGLAGYEQYF
V: TRBV20-1; CDR3: CSVGSRGGDKQFF
V: TRBV9; CDR3: CASSVATSGLQETQYF
V: TRBV30; CDR3: CAWSVSFEGSGLLEQYF
V: TRBV7-9; CDR3: CASSPQTVEDEQYF
V: TRBV12-3/TRBV12-4; CDR3: CASSLGVRGRRDTEAFF
V: TRBV5-1; CDR3: CASSLTSGGDEQFF
V: TRBV9; CDR3: CASSVEGSHGYTF
V: TRBV5-1; CDR3: CASSLPWQGDGYTF
V: TRBV7-6; CDR3: CASSLAPTDTQYF
V: TRBV5-4; CDR3: CASRDPGWGTDTQYF
V: TRBV2; CDR3: CASSAGGLQPQHF
V: TRBV7-3; CDR3: CASSLREGPKADTQYF
V: TRBV20-1; CDR3: CSAWGGAREKLFF
V: TRBV6-1; CDR3: CASIRSRGQGYGYTF
V: TRBV2; CDR3: CASSKASQNYGYTF
V: TRBV10-3; CDR3: CATRTGEGTEAFF
V: TRBV28; CDR3: CASSPGLWGNEKLFF
V: TRBV5-1; CDR3: CASSLGRVEETQYF
V: TRBV5-1; CDR3: CASSLGLRDSGGDEQFF
V: TRBV6-2/TRBV6-3; CDR3: CASRNHGSSYNEQFF
V: TRBV29-1; CDR3: CSVEGLNYGYTF
V: TRBV19; CDR3: CASSFDRGDGYTF
V: TRBV11-2; CDR3: CASSASTGNEQYF
V: TRBV30; CDR3: CAWSFGTGAYNEQFF
V: TRBV27; CDR3: CASSFFAGQGVIEAFF
V: TRBV20-1; CDR3: CSARAENRDRGVEQYF
V: TRBV2; CDR3: CASSEGRTEQYF
V: TRBV7-7; CDR3: CASSRGKWDTQYF
V: TRBV3-1; CDR3: CASSGGTSGKNEQFF
V: TRBV10-3; CDR3: CAISEGAKSSIRTQHF
V: TRBV28; CDR3: CVRAGTGVSWSNQPQHF
V: TRBV12-3/TRBV12-4; CDR3: CASSFPGEAYEQYF
V: TRBV3-1; CDR3: CASSQRPFGDNEQYF
V: TRBV20-1; CDR3: CSASLAVPTGELFF
V: TRBV7-9; CDR3: CASSGGSGISSYEQYF